This T cell receptor (beta chain) was recorded in a study of blood T cell repertoires in COVID-19. The CDR3 is made up of 16 amino acids. Germline V gene lookup returns CDR1 SGHVS and CDR2 FQNEAQ. J lost 0 bases, V lost 1 base, and 3 bases had no gene match. Using immunoSEQ multiplex PCR, the repertoire was profiled, and TCRdb retains in-frame clones only, with some absent. The sample holds around 380,000 clones, around 87% seen once. Clinical history as reported by participants underpinned cohort assignment. Before being deemed recovered, Cohort 3 donors had two negative PCRs, clearance, or symptom resolution.

This receptor was obtained from a man younger than 40 who had recovered from COVID-19. Specimen: PBMCs or T cells enriched from blood (not recorded which). V usage is TRBV7-8 and J usage is TRBJ1-3; 7 bases fit TRBD1. This CDR3 is CASSLGQGSSGNTIYF. DNA for the CDR3: TGTGCCAGCAGCTTAGGACAGGGCTCCTCTGGAAACACCATATATTTT. The whole variable domain, remainder taken from reference TRBV7-8 and TRBJ1-3, is GAGVSQSPRYKVAKRGQDVALRCDPISGHVSLFWYQQALGQGPEFLTYFQNEAQLDKSGLPSDRFFAERPEGSVSTLKIQRTQQEDSAVYLCASSLGQGSSGNTIYFGEGSWLTVV.